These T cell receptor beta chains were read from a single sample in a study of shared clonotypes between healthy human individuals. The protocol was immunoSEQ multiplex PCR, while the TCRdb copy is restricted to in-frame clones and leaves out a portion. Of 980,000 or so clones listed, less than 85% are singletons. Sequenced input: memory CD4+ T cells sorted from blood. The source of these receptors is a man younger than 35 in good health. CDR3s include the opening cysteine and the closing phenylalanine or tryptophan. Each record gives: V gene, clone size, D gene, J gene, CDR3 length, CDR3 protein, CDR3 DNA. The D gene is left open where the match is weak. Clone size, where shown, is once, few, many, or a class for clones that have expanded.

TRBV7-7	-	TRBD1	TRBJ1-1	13	CASSRDRNTEAFF	TGTGCTAGCAGCCGGGACAGGAACACTGAAGCTTTCTTT
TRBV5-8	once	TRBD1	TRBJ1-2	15	CASIVRDRGSEGYTF	TGTGCCAGCATCGTCCGGGACAGGGGCTCGGAGGGCTACACCTTC
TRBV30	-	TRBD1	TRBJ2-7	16	CAWRGQGISFSYEQYF	TGTGCCTGGAGGGGACAGGGGATATCGTTCTCCTACGAGCAGTACTTC
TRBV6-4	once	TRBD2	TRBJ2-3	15	CASSDSSSGADTQYF	TGTGCCAGCAGTGACTCGTCTAGCGGGGCAGATACGCAGTATTTT
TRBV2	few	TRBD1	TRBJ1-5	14	CASLQGAGNQPQHF	TGTGCCAGCCTACAGGGGGCCGGCAATCAGCCCCAGCATTTT
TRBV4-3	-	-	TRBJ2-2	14	CASSQGFRTGELFF	TGCGCCAGCAGCCAAGGTTTCCGAACCGGGGAGCTGTTTTTT
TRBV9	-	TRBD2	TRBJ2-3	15	CASSALAGTTDTQYF	TGTGCCAGCAGCGCACTAGCGGGCACCACAGATACGCAGTATTTT
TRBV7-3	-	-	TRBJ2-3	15	CASSTYGQSTDTQYF	TGTGCCAGCAGCACCTACGGACAGTCCACAGATACGCAGTATTTT
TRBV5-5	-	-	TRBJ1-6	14	CASSLAGGGSPLHF	TGTGCCAGCAGCTTGGCCGGGGGAGGTTCACCCCTCCACTTT
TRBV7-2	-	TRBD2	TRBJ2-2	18	CASSFAGTSGTNTGELFF	TGTGCCAGCAGCTTCGCCGGGACTAGCGGAACGAACACCGGGGAGCTGTTTTTT